This TCR beta chain was captured in a study of identifying expanded T cells in peripheral blood. Germline values: CDR1 LGHNA, CDR2 YSLEER. V gave up 0 bases and J gave up 1 base; unmatched junction bases: 3. The length of the CDR3 is 15 residues. Sequenced by immunoSEQ multiplex PCR; TCRdb stores in-frame clones only, minus some. This table holds roughly 75,000 clones, 85% to 90% found once. Healthy donors had no documented immune events, such as infections, while sampled. The sample comprised blood. This chain links TRBV4-3 with TRBJ2-7; 7 bases match TRBD1. This TCR was recovered from a person aged 18 to 70 in good health. The CDR3 region is CASSQERGRSYEQYF. CDR3 sequence (DNA): TGCGCCAGCAGCCAAGAAAGGGGGCGTTCCTACGAGCAGTACTTC.